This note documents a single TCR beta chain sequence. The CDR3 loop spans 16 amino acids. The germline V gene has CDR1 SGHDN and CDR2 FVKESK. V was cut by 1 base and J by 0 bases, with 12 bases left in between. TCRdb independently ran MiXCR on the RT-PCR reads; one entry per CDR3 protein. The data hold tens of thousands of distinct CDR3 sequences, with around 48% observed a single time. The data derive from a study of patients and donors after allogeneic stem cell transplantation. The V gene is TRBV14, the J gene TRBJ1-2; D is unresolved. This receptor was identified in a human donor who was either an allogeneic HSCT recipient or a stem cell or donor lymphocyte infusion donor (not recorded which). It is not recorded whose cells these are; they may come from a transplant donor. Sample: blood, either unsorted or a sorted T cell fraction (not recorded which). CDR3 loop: CASSQGRSPANYGYTF. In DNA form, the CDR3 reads TGTGCCAGCAGCCAAGGCCGGTCGCCGGCTAACTATGGCTACACCTTC.